A selection of T cell receptor beta chains follows, all from one sample in a study of blood T cell repertoires in COVID-19. Some clones are missing from TCRdb's copy, which holds only in-frame ones; the method was immunoSEQ multiplex PCR. The data show fewer than 250,000 clones, around 90% seen once. The sequencing sample was made of PBMCs or T cells enriched from blood (not recorded which). The receptors derive from a young man who had been exposed to COVID-19. Each CDR3 is given with its conserved first and last residue. The order of the fields is J gene, V gene, clone size, D gene, CDR3 DNA, CDR3 protein. The D gene is left open where the match is weak. Size is omitted from some rows. Given values are once, few, many or a class for expanded clones.

TRBJ1-4,TRBV7-2,-,-,TGTGCCAGCAGCCAAACGGGGGTAATTTATGAAAAACTGTTTTTT,CASSQTGVIYEKLFF
TRBJ1-4,TRBV5-4,-,-,TGTGCCAGCAGCGCAGGGGCTTCTCATAATGAAAAACTGTTTTTT,CASSAGASHNEKLFF
TRBJ2-7,TRBV7-6,-,TRBD1,TGTGCCAGCAGCTTAGCGTGGGAACAGGGGGACTCCTACGAGCAGTACTTC,CASSLAWEQGDSYEQYF
TRBJ1-5,TRBV6-5,-,-,TGTGCCAGCGAAGTTAACGGTCAGCCCCAGCATTTT,CASEVNGQPQHF
TRBJ2-3,TRBV6-2/TRBV6-3,-,TRBD2,TGTGCCAGCAGTTACCTACTAGCGGGGGGGCACCATACGCAGTATTTT,CASSYLLAGGHHTQYF
TRBJ2-7,TRBV5-1,-,TRBD1,TGCGCCAGCAGCCCGTCGCGGACAGGGGCTTCCGAGCAGTACTTC,CASSPSRTGASEQYF
TRBJ2-1,TRBV2,-,-,TGTGCCAGCACCCTCAATGAGCAGTTCTTC,CASTLNEQFF
TRBJ1-1,TRBV6-2/TRBV6-3,-,TRBD1,TGTGCCAGCAGTTACGTAACAGGGGGCGAAAGGAACACTGAAGCTTTCTTT,CASSYVTGGERNTEAFF
TRBJ2-7,TRBV7-2,-,TRBD1,TGTGCCAGCAGCTTAGGGGGACAGGGTTTAGAGCAGTACTTC,CASSLGGQGLEQYF
TRBJ1-2,TRBV7-2,-,TRBD1,TGTGCCAGCAGCTTGGGGGACAGGACCTATGGCTACACCTTC,CASSLGDRTYGYTF
TRBJ1-5,TRBV19,once,-,TGTGCCAGTAGTATAGAGGTAGGCGCTAGAAATCAGCCCCAGCATTTT,CASSIEVGARNQPQHF
TRBJ2-1,TRBV25-1,-,TRBD2,TGTGCCAGCAGTGAATTCGGGCGGGGGACCTACAATGAGCAGTTCTTC,CASSEFGRGTYNEQFF
TRBJ1-5,TRBV19,-,TRBD1,TGTGCCAGTAGTACCGACAGGGATCAGCCCCAGCATTTT,CASSTDRDQPQHF
TRBJ2-1,TRBV18,-,TRBD2,TGTGCCAGCTCACCGCCCACCGGGACTAGCGTCCACAATGAGCAGTTCTTC,CASSPPTGTSVHNEQFF
TRBJ1-1,TRBV14,-,-,TGTGCCAGCAGCCGGGGCGCGGAAGCTTTCTTT,CASSRGAEAFF
TRBJ2-7,TRBV18,few,TRBD1,TGTGCCAGCTCACCGGTTGGTGACTCAGGGGGCTACGAGCAGTACTTC,CASSPVGDSGGYEQYF
TRBJ2-7,TRBV12-3/TRBV12-4,-,-,TGTGCCAGCGGGGGGTGGACTCGGGAGCAGTACTTC,CASGGWTREQYF
TRBJ2-1,TRBV3-1/TRBV3-2,-,-,TGTGCCAGCAGCCAAGATCGCTACAATGAGCAGTTCTTC,CASSQDRYNEQFF
TRBJ1-2,TRBV27,-,TRBD1,TGTGCCAGCAGTCCTCGGACAGGGGGCCGTGGCTACACCTTC,CASSPRTGGRGYTF
TRBJ2-7,TRBV4-2,-,-,TGTGCCAGCAGCCAAGTCAGGCTTGGACTGACCTACGAGCAGTACTTC,CASSQVRLGLTYEQYF
TRBJ1-6,TRBV5-1,-,TRBD1,TGCGCCAGCAGAGCCCCGGGACAGGGAGGGTATAATTCACCCCTCCACTTT,CASRAPGQGGYNSPLHF
TRBJ1-2,TRBV10-2,-,-,TGCGCCAGCAGCGATACAGGATCTAACTATGGCTACACCTTC,CASSDTGSNYGYTF
TRBJ1-1,TRBV11-1,-,-,TGTGCCAGCAGCTCGTTGACACATGGTATCTCTGAAGCTTTCTTT,CASSSLTHGISEAFF
TRBJ2-7,TRBV18,-,-,TGTGCCAGCTCACCCTGGGCAGGGGAGACTTACGAGCAGTACTTC,CASSPWAGETYEQYF
TRBJ1-1,TRBV18,-,-,TGTGCCAGCTCACAGGGGGGAGGGCCCTCCCTGGGGACTGAAGCTTTCTTT,CASSQGGGPSLGTEAFF
TRBJ2-3,TRBV9,-,-,TGTGCCAGCAGCGTAGATTTGGCGGAGTATACGCAGTATTTT,CASSVDLAEYTQYF
TRBJ1-6,TRBV30,-,TRBD1,TGTGCCTGGATTCCGGGACAGGGCAATTCACCCCTCCACTTT,CAWIPGQGNSPLHF
TRBJ2-5,TRBV18,-,-,TGTGCCAGCTCACCACTGTGGGCGCCTCAAGAGACCCAGTACTTC,CASSPLWAPQETQYF
TRBJ2-2,TRBV7-6,-,TRBD1,TGTGCCAGCAGCCCTCTTGGGACAGCTATCGGGGAGCTGTTTTTT,CASSPLGTAIGELFF
TRBJ1-2,TRBV12-3/TRBV12-4,-,TRBD1,TGTGCCAGCAGTTTCCCTCCGGGACAGGGGTGCACCTTC,CASSFPPGQGCTF
TRBJ1-4,TRBV15,-,TRBD1,TGTGCCACCAGCAGAGGGGACAGTCATGAAAAACTGTTTTTT,CATSRGDSHEKLFF
TRBJ2-5,TRBV7-2,-,TRBD1,TGTGCCAGCAGCTGGGACAGGTACCAAGAGACCCAGTACTTC,CASSWDRYQETQYF
TRBJ1-4,TRBV7-9,-,TRBD1,TGTGCCAGCAGCTTAAAGGGACAGGGGGTCTATGAAAAACTGTTTTTT,CASSLKGQGVYEKLFF
TRBJ1-1,TRBV5-5,-,TRBD1,TGTGCCAGCAGCTTGGGACAGGGAGAGGATGAAGCTTTCTTT,CASSLGQGEDEAFF
TRBJ1-1,TRBV7-8,few,-,TGTGCCAGCAGCTTCCTCGAGGAGACTGAAGCTTTCTTT,CASSFLEETEAFF
TRBJ2-1,TRBV14,-,-,TGTGCCAGCAGCCAAGGGGGGAGGTGGAACAATGAGCAGTTCTTC,CASSQGGRWNNEQFF
TRBJ1-3,TRBV7-9,-,-,TGTGCCAGCAGCTCGGGGGGACCTGGAAACACCATATATTTT,CASSSGGPGNTIYF
TRBJ1-2,TRBV5-5,-,-,TGTGCCAGCAGCTACCCGGGGGGCTACACCTTC,CASSYPGGYTF
TRBJ1-6,TRBV14,-,-,TGTGCCAGCAGCCCGCGGTACAGGTCACCCCTCCACTTT,CASSPRYRSPLHF
TRBJ1-4,TRBV27,-,-,TGTGCCAGCAGCCCAGGGCGTTGGGGTGAAAAACTGTTTTTT,CASSPGRWGEKLFF
TRBJ2-3,TRBV7-8,-,TRBD2,TGTGCCAGCAGCCCGACGTCCCTAGCGGGGAGCACAGATACGCAGTATTTT,CASSPTSLAGSTDTQYF
TRBJ1-6,TRBV6-5,-,-,TGTGCCAGCAGCATAGAAAGTCTAAGATCACCCCTCCACTTT,CASSIESLRSPLHF
TRBJ2-4,TRBV7-2,-,TRBD2,TGTGCCAGCAGCTCCCGGACTAGCGGGGGCCTCGGCATTCAGTACTTC,CASSSRTSGGLGIQYF